Following are 29 T cell receptor beta chains from one sample sequenced in a study of T cell changes during pregnancy in multiple sclerosis. The repertoire was sequenced with immunoSEQ multiplex PCR; TCRdb's copy has only in-frame clones and lacks some. The sample carries around 95,000 clones, about nine tenths recorded once. The sample consisted of peripheral blood, taken after pregnancy. The source is a female donor with multiple sclerosis, enrolled in a pregnancy study.

The rearrangement uses TRBV15 and TRBJ1-4; D is ambiguous. The V gene's germline CDR1 is LNHNV and CDR2 YYDKDF (reference sequence). V lost 3 bases and J lost 0, with 8 bases in between. CDR3 size: 15 residues. The CDR3 sequence is CATSRSDATNEKLFF. CDR3 in DNA: TGTGCCACCAGCAGGAGCGATGCAACTAATGAAAAACTGTTTTTT. Variable domain in full (rest from reference TRBV15 and TRBJ1-4): DAMVIQNPRYQVTQFGKPVTLSCSQTLNHNVMYWYQQKSSQAPKLLFHYYDKDFNNEADTPDNFQSRRPNTSFCFLDIRSPGLGDTAMYLCATSRSDATNEKLFFGSGTQLSVL.

CDR3 sequence reads: CASSVEGAPSYGYTF. The DNA for the CDR3 is TGTGCCAGCAGCGTAGAGGGGGCTCCCTCCTATGGCTACACCTTC. The chain links TRBV9 to TRBJ1-2; 7 bases are shared with TRBD1. After removal of 0 bases from V and 4 bases from J, the junction contained 6 bases not matched to a gene. CDR1 and CDR2 from the germline V gene are SGDLS and YYNGEE. The length of the CDR3 is 15 residues.

V usage is TRBV4-1 and J usage is TRBJ1-2, with 9 bases fitting TRBD1. Losses at the gene ends were 1 base for V and 4 bases for J; bases not matched to a gene: 7. There are 16 residues in the CDR3. The germline gives CDR1 MGHRA, CDR2 YSYEKL. The CDR3 nucleotides are TGCGCCAGCAGCCAAGTTGGGACAGGGTTTGCCTATGGCTACACCTTC. As protein: CASSQVGTGFAYGYTF.

This sequence joins TRBV7-2 and TRBJ2-3; D remains ambiguous. Trimming left V 2 bases short and J 6 bases short, with 6 bases between. Germline lookup yields CDR1 SGHTA and CDR2 FQGNSA. The CDR3 extends over 12 amino acids. The CDR3 bases are TGTGCCAGCAGCTTAAGCCGGGATACGCAGTATTTT. This translates into CASSLSRDTQYF. Looking up the rest from reference TRBV7-2 and TRBJ2-3 gives the full variable domain: GAGVSQSPSNKVTEKGKDVELRCDPISGHTALYWYRQSLGQGLEFLIYFQGNSAPDKSGLPSDRFSAERTGGSVSTLTIQRTQQEDSAVYLCASSLSRDTQYFGPGTRLTVL.

This clone was picked up one time. CDR3 bases: TGTGCCAGCAGAATGGGACAGGGCTACGAGCAGTACTTC. As protein: CASRMGQGYEQYF. The V gene is TRBV27, the J gene TRBJ2-7; 9 nucleotides line up with TRBD1. The germline V gene encodes CDR1 MNHEY and CDR2 SMNVEV (reference sequence). CDR3 length equals 13 residues. V trimming: 6 bases; J trimming: 3 bases; junction bases outside the gene matches: 3.

This sequence joins TRBV5-4 and TRBJ2-7, with 9 bases fitting TRBD2. Germline CDR1 reads SGHNT; CDR2 reads YYREEE (reference sequence). The junction had 7 bases not matched to a gene; V was cut back by 4 bases and J by 2 bases. The CDR3 totals 15 residues. The CDR3 DNA reads TGTGCCAGCAGCGATAAACTAGCGGGCACCTACGAGCAGTACTTC. Translation: CASSDKLAGTYEQYF.

This sequence joins TRBV5-6 and TRBJ2-1; 8 nucleotides line up with TRBD1. After removal of 9 bases from V and 5 bases from J, the junction contained 10 bases not matched to a gene. The CDR3 is 14 residues long. Germline V CDR1 and CDR2: SGHDT, YYEEEE. In DNA form, the CDR3 reads TGTGCCATCCCGTCAGGGGGCGCCCACAATGAGCAGTTCTTC. Translating it yields CAIPSGGAHNEQFF.

This clone turned up a few times. CDR3 region: CASSGLAGYEQYF. As DNA, the CDR3 is TGCGCCAGCAGCGGACTAGCGGGCTACGAGCAGTACTTC. The rearrangement joins TRBV4-1 to TRBJ2-7, with 11 positions matching TRBD2. The germline CDR1 and CDR2 sequences are MGHRA and YSYEKL. This CDR3 comprises 13 residues. V lost 5 bases to trimming and J lost 3 bases; unmatched junction nucleotides: 0.

This clone was observed once. The same CDR3 can be traced to other DNA sequences in this sample. This chain uses TRBV11-2 with TRBJ1-4; 9 bases map to TRBD1. Trimming cost V 1 base and J 6 bases; bases outside gene matches: 3. The CDR3 sequence is 15 residues long. In germline, CDR1 is SGHAT, CDR2 FQNNGV. CDR3 in amino acids: CASSLGDRDHEKLFF. The CDR3 DNA reads TGTGCCAGCAGCTTAGGGGACAGGGATCATGAAAAACTGTTTTTT.

Concerning this clone: This CDR3 is also generated by other DNA sequences in the sample. The J gene is TRBJ2-1, the V gene TRBV6-4; 10 bases agree with TRBD2. V lost 3 bases to trimming and J lost 4 bases; unmatched junction nucleotides: 3. Germline V lookup: CDR1 MRHNA, CDR2 SNTAGT. The CDR3 sequence is 15 residues long. The CDR3 here is CASSDSTSGYNEQFF. CDR3 nucleotide sequence: TGTGCCAGCAGTGATTCGACTAGCGGGTACAATGAGCAGTTCTTC.

The J gene is TRBJ1-1, the V gene TRBV29-1; D perhaps matches TRBD1 (5 bases). Germline CDR1 reads SQVTM; CDR2 reads ANQGSEA. Trimming pared 4 bases from V and 4 bases from J, leaving 16 bases between. The CDR3 runs 14 residues. CDR3 sequence (DNA): TGCAGCGTTGTCCGACCAGGGATCACCACTGAAGCTTTCTTT. It codes for CSVVRPGITTEAFF.

V gene TRBV5-4 combines with J gene TRBJ2-3, with 8 positions matching TRBD1. Trimming at V came to 3 bases and at J to 4 bases, leaving 7 bases not matched to a gene. The CDR3 contains 15 residues. The germline gives CDR1 SGHNT, CDR2 YYREEE (reference sequence). CDR3 in amino acids: CASSSLVTGADTQYF. The CDR3 DNA reads as TGTGCCAGCAGCTCATTAGTGACAGGGGCAGATACGCAGTATTTT.

The V gene is TRBV30, the J gene TRBJ1-2, with 7 bases that match TRBD1. The CDR3 consists of 19 residues. V was clipped by 0 bases and J by 1 base; unmatched bases: 17. Germline CDR1 GTSNPN, CDR2 SVGIG (reference sequence). In DNA, the CDR3 is TGTGCCTGGAGTGTATTGAGGGGGCGCAGGGATGGGTTTAACTATGGCTACACCTTC. Its protein is CAWSVLRGRRDGFNYGYTF.

The CDR3 sequence is CASSLQQYGYTF. DNA of the CDR3: TGTGCCAGCAGTTTACAACAGTATGGCTACACCTTC. The chain recombines TRBV28 with TRBJ1-2; D not resolved. The CDR3 runs 12 residues. In germline, CDR1 is MDHEN, CDR2 SYDVKM. Trimming cost V 2 bases and J 5 bases, with 6 bases left between them.

The rearrangement uses TRBV5-1 and TRBJ2-7; 11 bases agree with TRBD2. From germline, CDR1 is SGHRS and CDR2 YFSETQ. V lost 5 bases, J lost 4 bases, and 5 bases stayed unmatched. This CDR3 region has 14 residues. The DNA for the CDR3 is TGCGCCAGCAGGCTAGCGGGAGGACCTTACGAGCAGTACTTC. Protein: CASRLAGGPYEQYF. Full variable domain (rest looked up from reference TRBV5-1 and TRBJ2-7): KAGVTQTPRYLIKTRGQQVTLSCSPISGHRSVSWYQQTPGQGLQFLFEYFSETQRNKGNFPGRFSGRQFSNSRSEMNVSTLELGDSALYLCASRLAGGPYEQYFGPGTRLTVT.

The chain has TRBV30 and TRBJ2-5; perhaps TRBD1 as D (7 bases). The CDR3 consists of 12 residues. Trimming removed 7 bases at V and 1 base at J, with 10 bases between. CDR1 is GTSNPN, CDR2 SVGIG, per germline (reference sequence). The CDR3 is CAFQGGQETQYF. In DNA, the CDR3 is TGTGCCTTTCAGGGGGGCCAAGAGACCCAGTACTTC.

This clone was detected once. The J gene is TRBJ2-7, the V gene TRBV4-3; no firm D call. CDR3 length: 16 residues. Per the germline V gene, CDR1 is LGHNA and CDR2 is YSLEER. Trimming removed 0 bases at V and 3 bases at J, with 15 bases between. CDR3 residues: CASSQDPRYGNYEQYF. CDR3 coding DNA: TGCGCCAGCAGCCAAGATCCCAGATATGGCAACTACGAGCAGTACTTC.

This chain connects TRBV21-1 to TRBJ1-1. TRBV21-1 is a recognized pseudogene. The CDR3 is made up of 15 amino acids. This CDR3 reads CASTTCGGLLSEAFF. The DNA of the CDR3 is TGTGCCAGCACCACCTGCGGAGGTTTGTTGTCTGAAGCTTTCTTT.

The chain employs TRBV30 and TRBJ1-2, with D possibly being TRBD1 (6 bases). Looked up from germline, CDR1 is GTSNPN and CDR2 is SVGIG (reference sequence). V was clipped by 4 bases and J by 2 bases, with 11 bases between them. There are 13 residues in the CDR3. CDR3 residues: CAWTTDRNYGYTF. DNA of the CDR3: TGTGCCTGGACTACGGACAGAAACTATGGCTACACCTTC.

The table lists this clone with a few counts. Within the sample, other DNA sequences also encode this same CDR3. This chain links TRBV30 with TRBJ1-2; no definite D call. The CDR3 has 12 residues. Germline CDR1 reads GTSNPN; CDR2 reads SVGIG (reference sequence). The V gene lost 7 bases and the J gene lost 2 bases, with 11 bases spanning the gap. DNA of the CDR3: TGTGCCTTATTTGGGGAGAACTATGGCTACACCTTC. This codes for CALFGENYGYTF.

The rearrangement joins TRBV15 to TRBJ2-1; no firm D call. Trimming removed 5 bases at V and 9 bases at J, with 8 bases between. Germline CDR1 reads LNHNV; CDR2 reads YYDKDF (reference sequence). The CDR3 runs 11 residues. Here the CDR3 DNA reads TGTGCCACCAGCTCGAGTCTTGAGCAGTTCTTC. It is translated as CATSSSLEQFF.

The chain couples TRBV12-5 to TRBJ1-1; D is unresolved. The germline gives CDR1 LGHNT, CDR2 FRNRAP. V was cut by 0 bases and J by 4 bases, with 12 bases left in between. This CDR3 is built from 15 residues. This CDR3 is CASGLVLGRSTEAFF. CDR3 bases: TGTGCTAGTGGTTTGGTATTGGGGAGGTCCACTGAAGCTTTCTTT.

The chain links TRBV2 to TRBJ1-6, with a weak D call TRBD1 (6 bases). Per germline, CDR1 SNHLY and CDR2 FYNNEI. Trimming pared 7 bases from V and 7 bases from J, leaving 14 bases between. The CDR3 extends over 14 amino acids. The CDR3 here is CASKMDRLNSPLHF. The CDR3 DNA reads as TGTGCCAGCAAGATGGACAGACTCAATTCACCCCTCCACTTT.

The V call is TRBV30, the J call TRBJ1-6; 10 bases match TRBD1. The germline gives CDR1 GTSNPN, CDR2 SVGIG (reference sequence). The J segment lost 9 bases and the V segment lost 6 bases, leaving 8 bases of the junction unmatched. The CDR3 contains 14 residues. The CDR3 loop is CACPPGQGFSPLHF. The CDR3 DNA follows: TGTGCCTGTCCCCCGGGACAGGGGTTTTCACCCCTCCACTTT.

The genes are TRBV7-9 and TRBJ1-1; D might be TRBD1 (6 bases). Germline loops: CDR1 SEHNR, CDR2 FQNEAQ (reference sequence). V lost 3 bases and J lost 3, with 14 bases in between. This CDR3 is 15 amino acids long. CDR3 in amino acids: CASSFTTPGDTEAFF. In DNA form, the CDR3 reads TGTGCCAGCAGCTTTACCACCCCAGGGGACACTGAAGCTTTCTTT.

The chain employs TRBV7-8 and TRBJ2-3, with TRBD2 identical over 8 bases. Unmatched junction bases numbered 12, after V lost 4 bases and J lost 3 bases. CDR1 is SGHVS, CDR2 FQNEAQ, per germline. CDR3 length equals 17 residues. The CDR3 is CASSWLGTSSPTDTQYF. In DNA form, the CDR3 reads TGTGCCAGCAGCTGGTTAGGGACTAGTTCACCGACAGATACGCAGTATTTT.

This chain uses TRBV19 with TRBJ2-7; TRBD2 agrees at 9 bases. This CDR3 has 15 residues. J gave up 5 bases and V 3 bases, and 8 bases lay outside the gene matches. CDR1 is LNHDA and CDR2 is SQIVND in the germline V gene (reference sequence). CDR3 bases: TGTGCCAGTAGTATCGGTAGCGGGAGTATCAACGAGCAGTACTTC. Its translation: CASSIGSGSINEQYF. Combining the CDR3 with reference TRBV19 and TRBJ2-7 gives the whole variable domain DGGITQSPKYLFRKEGQNVTLSCEQNLNHDAMYWYRQDPGQGLRLIYYSQIVNDFQKGDIAEGYSVSREKKESFPLTVTSAQKNPTAFYLCASSIGSGSINEQYFGPGTRLTVT.

The chain uses TRBV11-3 and TRBJ2-1, with 12 nucleotides matching TRBD2. Germline-derived CDR1 and CDR2 are SGHNT and YENEEA. After removal of 2 bases from V and 7 bases from J, the junction contained 9 bases not matched to a gene. The CDR3 extends over 17 amino acids. The CDR3 DNA sequence: TGTGCCAGCAGCTTATATGGGACTAGCGGGCCTCTTAATGAGCAGTTCTTC. Its protein product is CASSLYGTSGPLNEQFF.

This rearrangement joins TRBV7-9 to TRBJ2-7; weak D call: TRBD1 (6 bases). CDR3 size: 12 residues. The V end lost 5 bases, the J end lost 5 bases, and 10 bases lay between the germline ends. Germline values: CDR1 SEHNR, CDR2 FQNEAQ (reference sequence). This CDR3 reads CASSGWTDEQYF. CDR3 sequence (DNA): TGTGCCAGCAGCGGATGGACAGACGAGCAGTACTTC.